This T cell receptor (beta chain) was sequenced during a study of cytomegalovirus exposure and HLA in healthy donors. The study, taken as a whole, reports: A later analysis reportedly identified an Asian-associated ancestry cluster as carrying fewer N-insertions than the approximately 710-donor mean.

The PCR used 60 Vbeta and 13 Jbeta primers. Assay used: immunoSEQ multiplex PCR; TCRdb lists only in-frame clones, some missing. The table records 130,000 to 150,000 clones, 60% to 80% of them present only once. In germline, CDR1 is MNHEY, CDR2 SVGAGI. Unmatched junction bases numbered 1, after V lost 5 bases and J lost 1 base. CDR3 size: 14 residues. As concerns this clone: The antigen is undetermined.

This receptor was obtained from a man aged 18 to 30 in good health and CMV-seronegative. The sequencing input was PBMCs. The chain couples TRBV6-5 to TRBJ2-5; 10 bases agree with TRBD2. CDR3 in DNA: TGTGCCAGCAGTCGACTAGCGGGCCAAGAGACCCAGTACTTC. Translation: CASSRLAGQETQYF.